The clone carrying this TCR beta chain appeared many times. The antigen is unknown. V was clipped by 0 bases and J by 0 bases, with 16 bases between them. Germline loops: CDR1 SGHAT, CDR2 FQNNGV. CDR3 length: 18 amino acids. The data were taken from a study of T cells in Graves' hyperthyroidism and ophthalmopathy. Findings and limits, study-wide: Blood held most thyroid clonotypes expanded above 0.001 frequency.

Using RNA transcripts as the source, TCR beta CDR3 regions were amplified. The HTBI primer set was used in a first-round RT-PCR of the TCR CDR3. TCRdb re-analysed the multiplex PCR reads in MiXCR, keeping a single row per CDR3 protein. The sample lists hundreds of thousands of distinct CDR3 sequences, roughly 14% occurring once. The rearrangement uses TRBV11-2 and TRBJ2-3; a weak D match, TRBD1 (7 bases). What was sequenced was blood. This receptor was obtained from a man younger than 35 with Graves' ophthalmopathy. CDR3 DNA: TGTGCCAGCAGCTTAGATAGGAGGGCAGGGGGAAGCACAGATACGCAGTATTTT. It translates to CASSLDRRAGGSTDTQYF.